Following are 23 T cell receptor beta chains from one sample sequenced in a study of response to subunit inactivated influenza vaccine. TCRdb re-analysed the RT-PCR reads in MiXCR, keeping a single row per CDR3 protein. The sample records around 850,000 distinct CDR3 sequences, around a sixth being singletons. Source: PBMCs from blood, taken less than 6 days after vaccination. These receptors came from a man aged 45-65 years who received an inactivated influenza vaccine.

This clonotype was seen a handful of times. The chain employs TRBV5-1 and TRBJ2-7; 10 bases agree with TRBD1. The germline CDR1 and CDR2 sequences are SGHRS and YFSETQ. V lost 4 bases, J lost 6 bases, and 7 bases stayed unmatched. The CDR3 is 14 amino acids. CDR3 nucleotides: TGCGCCAGCAGCATACTGACAGGGGGCGGCGAGCAGTACTTC. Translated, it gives CASSILTGGGEQYF.

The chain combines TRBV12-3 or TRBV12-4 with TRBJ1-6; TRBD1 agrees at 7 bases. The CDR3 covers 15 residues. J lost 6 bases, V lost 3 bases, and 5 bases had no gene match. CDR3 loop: CASSFLGGGNSPLHF. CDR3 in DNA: TGTGCCAGCAGTTTTTTAGGGGGCGGTAATTCACCCCTCCACTTT.

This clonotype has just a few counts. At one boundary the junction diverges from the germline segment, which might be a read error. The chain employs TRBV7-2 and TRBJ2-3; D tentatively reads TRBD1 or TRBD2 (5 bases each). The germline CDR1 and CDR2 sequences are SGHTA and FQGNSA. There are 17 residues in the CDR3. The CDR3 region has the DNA TGTGCCAGCAGCCTAGCCGGGACCCGTGCTAGCACAGATACGCAGTATTTT. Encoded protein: CASSLAGTRASTDTQYF.

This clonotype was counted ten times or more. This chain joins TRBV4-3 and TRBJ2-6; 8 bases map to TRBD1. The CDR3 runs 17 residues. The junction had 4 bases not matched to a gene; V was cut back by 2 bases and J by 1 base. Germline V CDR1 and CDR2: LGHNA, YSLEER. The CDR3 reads CASSQYRGVSGANVLTF. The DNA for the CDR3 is TGCGCCAGCAGCCAATACAGGGGGGTGTCTGGGGCCAACGTCCTGACTTTC.

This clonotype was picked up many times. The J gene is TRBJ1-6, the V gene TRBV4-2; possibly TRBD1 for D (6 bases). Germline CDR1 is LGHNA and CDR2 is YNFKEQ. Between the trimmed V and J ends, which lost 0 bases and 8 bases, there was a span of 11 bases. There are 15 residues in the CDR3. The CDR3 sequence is CASSQDGGRDSPLHF. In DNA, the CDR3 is TGTGCCAGCAGCCAAGACGGGGGCCGGGATTCACCCCTCCACTTT.

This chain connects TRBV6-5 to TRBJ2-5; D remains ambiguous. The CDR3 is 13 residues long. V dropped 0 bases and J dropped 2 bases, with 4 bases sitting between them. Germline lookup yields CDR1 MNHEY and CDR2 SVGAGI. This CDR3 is CASSYSAQETQYF. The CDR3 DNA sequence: TGTGCCAGCAGTTACTCGGCTCAAGAGACCCAGTACTTC.

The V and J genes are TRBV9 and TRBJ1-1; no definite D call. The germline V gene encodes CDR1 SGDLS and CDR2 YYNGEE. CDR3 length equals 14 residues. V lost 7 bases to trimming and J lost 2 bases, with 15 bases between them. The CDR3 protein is CASSPGRENTEAFF. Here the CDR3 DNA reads TGTGCCAGCTCTCCCGGTCGGGAAAACACTGAAGCTTTCTTT.

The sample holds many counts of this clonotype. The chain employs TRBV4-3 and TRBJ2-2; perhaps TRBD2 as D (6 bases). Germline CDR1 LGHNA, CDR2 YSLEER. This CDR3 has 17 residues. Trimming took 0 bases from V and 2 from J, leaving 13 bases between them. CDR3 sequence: CASSQDRSGLNTGELFF. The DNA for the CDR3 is TGCGCCAGCAGCCAAGATCGTAGCGGTCTTAACACCGGGGAGCTGTTTTTT.

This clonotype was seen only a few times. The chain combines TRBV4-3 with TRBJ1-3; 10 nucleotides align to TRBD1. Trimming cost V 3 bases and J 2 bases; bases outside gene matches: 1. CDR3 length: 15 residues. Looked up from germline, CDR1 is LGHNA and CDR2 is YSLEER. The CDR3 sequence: CASSQGTGAGNTIYF. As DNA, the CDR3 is TGCGCCAGCAGCCAGGGGACAGGGGCTGGAAACACCATATATTTT.

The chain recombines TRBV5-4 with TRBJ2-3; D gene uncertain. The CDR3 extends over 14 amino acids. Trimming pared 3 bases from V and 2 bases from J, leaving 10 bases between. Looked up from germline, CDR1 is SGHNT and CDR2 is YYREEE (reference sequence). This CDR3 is CASSWKLDTDTQYF. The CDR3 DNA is TGTGCCAGCAGCTGGAAGTTGGACACAGATACGCAGTATTTT.

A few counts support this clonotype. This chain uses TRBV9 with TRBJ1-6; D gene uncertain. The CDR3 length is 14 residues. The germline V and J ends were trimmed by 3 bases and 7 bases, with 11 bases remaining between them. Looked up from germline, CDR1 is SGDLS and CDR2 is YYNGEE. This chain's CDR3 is CASSEGSPNSPLHF. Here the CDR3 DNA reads TGTGCCAGCAGCGAAGGTTCACCCAATTCACCCCTCCACTTT.

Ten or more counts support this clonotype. CDR3: CASSLEDRGFNTGELFF. The DNA for the CDR3 is TGTGCCAGCAGCTTGGAGGACAGGGGATTTAACACCGGGGAGCTGTTTTTT. The chain employs TRBV5-5 and TRBJ2-2; 9 bases match TRBD1. With 0 bases clipped from V and 2 bases from J, the junction kept 5 bases outside the gene matches. Germline V CDR1 and CDR2: SGHKS, YYEKEE (reference sequence). The CDR3 consists of 17 residues.

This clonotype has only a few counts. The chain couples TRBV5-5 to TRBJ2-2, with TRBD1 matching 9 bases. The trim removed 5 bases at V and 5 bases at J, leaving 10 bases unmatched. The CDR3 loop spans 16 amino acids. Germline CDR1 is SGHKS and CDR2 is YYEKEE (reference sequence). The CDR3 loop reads CASRTTGGSGTGELFF. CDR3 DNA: TGTGCCAGCAGAACCACAGGGGGCAGCGGAACCGGGGAGCTGTTTTTT.

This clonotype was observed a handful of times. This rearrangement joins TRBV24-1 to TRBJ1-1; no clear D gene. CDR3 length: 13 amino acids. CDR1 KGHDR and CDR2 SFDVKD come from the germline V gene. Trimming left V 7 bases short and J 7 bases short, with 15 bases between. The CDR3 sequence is CATRAAGGYEAFF. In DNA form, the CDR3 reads TGTGCCACCAGAGCCGCCGGAGGGTATGAAGCTTTCTTT.

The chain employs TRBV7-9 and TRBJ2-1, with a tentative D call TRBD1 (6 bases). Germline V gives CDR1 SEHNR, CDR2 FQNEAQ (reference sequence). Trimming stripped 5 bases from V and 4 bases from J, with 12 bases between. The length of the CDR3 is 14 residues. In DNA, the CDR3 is TGTGCCAGCAGCCCCTGGGACACATACAATGAGCAGTTCTTC. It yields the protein CASSPWDTYNEQFF.

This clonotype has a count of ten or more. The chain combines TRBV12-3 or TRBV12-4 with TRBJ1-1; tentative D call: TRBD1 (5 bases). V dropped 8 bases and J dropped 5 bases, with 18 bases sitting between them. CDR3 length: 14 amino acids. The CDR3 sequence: CASWGIQWGTEAFF. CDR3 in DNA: TGTGCCAGCTGGGGGATCCAATGGGGAACTGAAGCTTTCTTT.

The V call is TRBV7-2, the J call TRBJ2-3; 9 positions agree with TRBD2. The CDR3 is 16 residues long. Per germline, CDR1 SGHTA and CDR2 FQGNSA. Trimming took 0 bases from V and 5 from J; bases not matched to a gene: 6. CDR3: CASSLAAGGPRDTQYF. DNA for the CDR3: TGTGCCAGCAGCTTAGCCGCGGGAGGGCCGCGAGATACGCAGTATTTT.

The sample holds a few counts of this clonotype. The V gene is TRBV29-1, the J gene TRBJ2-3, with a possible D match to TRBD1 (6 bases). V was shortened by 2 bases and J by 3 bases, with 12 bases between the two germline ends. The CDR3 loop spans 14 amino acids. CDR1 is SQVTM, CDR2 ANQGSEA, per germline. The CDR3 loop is CSVEPPDSTDTQYF. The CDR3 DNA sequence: TGCAGCGTTGAACCCCCGGACAGTACAGATACGCAGTATTTT.

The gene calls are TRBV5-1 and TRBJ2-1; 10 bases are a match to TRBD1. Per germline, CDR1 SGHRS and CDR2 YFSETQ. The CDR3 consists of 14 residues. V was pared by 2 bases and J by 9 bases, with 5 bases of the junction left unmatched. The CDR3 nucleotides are TGCGCCAGCAGCTTACGACAGGGGGCTCTTGAGCAGTTCTTC. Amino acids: CASSLRQGALEQFF. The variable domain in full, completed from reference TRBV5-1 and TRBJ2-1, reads KAGVTQTPRYLIKTRGQQVTLSCSPISGHRSVSWYQQTPGQGLQFLFEYFSETQRNKGNFPGRFSGRQFSNSRSEMNVSTLELGDSALYLCASSLRQGALEQFFGPGTRLTVL.

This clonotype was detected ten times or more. The CDR3 region is CATSLTVSDSPLHF. The CDR3 bases are TGTGCCACCTCGTTAACAGTGTCGGATTCACCCCTCCACTTT. This chain joins TRBV10-3 and TRBJ1-6, with D uncertain. There are 14 residues in the CDR3. CDR1 ENHRY and CDR2 SYGVKD come from the germline V gene. Trimming cost V 10 bases and J 8 bases, with 18 bases left between them.

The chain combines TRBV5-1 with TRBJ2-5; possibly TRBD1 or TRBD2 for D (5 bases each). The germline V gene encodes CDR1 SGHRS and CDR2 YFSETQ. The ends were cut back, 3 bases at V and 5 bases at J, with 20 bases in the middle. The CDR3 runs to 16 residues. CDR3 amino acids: CASSSQPPGPRETQYF. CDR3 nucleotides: TGCGCCAGCAGCTCCCAACCGCCGGGACCGAGGGAGACCCAGTACTTC.

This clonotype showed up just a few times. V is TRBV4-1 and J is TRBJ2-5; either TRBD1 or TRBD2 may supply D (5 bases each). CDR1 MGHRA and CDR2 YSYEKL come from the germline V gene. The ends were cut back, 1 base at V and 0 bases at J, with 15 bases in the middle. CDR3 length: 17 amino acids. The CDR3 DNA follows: TGCGCCAGCAGCCAAGGAGGGGCGGCAGGCGACCAAGAGACCCAGTACTTC. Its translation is CASSQGGAAGDQETQYF.

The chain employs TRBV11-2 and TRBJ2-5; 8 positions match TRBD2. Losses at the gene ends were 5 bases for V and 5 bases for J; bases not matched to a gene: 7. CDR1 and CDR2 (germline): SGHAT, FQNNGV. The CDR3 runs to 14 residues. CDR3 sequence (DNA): TGTGCCAGCAGCCCTCTGCGGGGGGTGGAGACCCAGTACTTC. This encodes CASSPLRGVETQYF.